This T cell receptor beta chain was captured by sequencing in a study of T-cell reconstitution after alpha-beta-depleted transplantation in children. This clonotype showed up many times. Its antigen is currently unknown. Researchers prepared the TCRbeta library using unique molecular identifiers, the study reports. TCRdb re-analysed the PCR reads in MiXCR, keeping a single row per CDR3 protein. This table holds 200,000 to 250,000 distinct CDR3 sequences, roughly 10% found once. The CDR3 has 17 amino acids. V was cut by 6 bases and J by 6 bases, with 28 bases left in between. CDR1 and CDR2 (germline): DFQATT, SNEGSKA (reference sequence). General study results and limits: From newly produced T cells came most of the T-cell counts and diversity one year after transplant.

This clonotype originated in a child younger than two with acute myeloid leukemia, due to receive a stem cell transplant. V and J are TRBV20-1 and TRBJ2-3, with D possibly being TRBD2 (6 bases). The material sequenced was PBMCs, taken before TCRalphabeta/CD19-depleted stem cell transplant. The DNA for the CDR3 is TGCAGTGCCAAGGTCCGGGACTCCTCCCTCCCCACGGATACGCAGTATTTT. Protein: CSAKVRDSSLPTDTQYF.